This T cell receptor (beta chain) stems from a study of T cell changes during pregnancy in multiple sclerosis. The CDR3 totals 15 residues. V lost 5 bases to trimming and J lost 7 bases; unmatched junction nucleotides: 11. Germline V gives CDR1 SSHAT, CDR2 FNYEAQ (reference sequence). The protocol was immunoSEQ multiplex PCR, while the TCRdb copy is restricted to in-frame clones and leaves out a portion. In the table there are 35,000 or so clones, 92% of which are singletons. This sequence joins TRBV7-7 and TRBJ2-1, with 7 bases lining up with TRBD1. This specimen was CD4+ T cells from peripheral blood mononuclear cells, taken after pregnancy. This sequence originates from a female donor with multiple sclerosis, enrolled in a pregnancy study. The CDR3 DNA reads TGTGCCAGCAGCGCACCCGGGACAGCCTTTAATGAGCAGTTCTTC. Its translation is CASSAPGTAFNEQFF.